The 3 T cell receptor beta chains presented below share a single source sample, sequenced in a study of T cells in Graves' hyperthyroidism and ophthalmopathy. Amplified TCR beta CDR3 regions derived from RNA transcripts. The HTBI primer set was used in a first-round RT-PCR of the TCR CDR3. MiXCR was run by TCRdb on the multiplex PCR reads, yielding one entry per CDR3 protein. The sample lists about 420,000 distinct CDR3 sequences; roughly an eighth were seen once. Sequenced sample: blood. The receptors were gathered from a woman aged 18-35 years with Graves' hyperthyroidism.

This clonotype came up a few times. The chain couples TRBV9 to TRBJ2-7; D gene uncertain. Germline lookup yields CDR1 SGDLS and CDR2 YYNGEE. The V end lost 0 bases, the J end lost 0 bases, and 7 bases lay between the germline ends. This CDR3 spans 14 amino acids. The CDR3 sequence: CASSVGAVSYEQYF. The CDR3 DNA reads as TGTGCCAGCAGCGTAGGGGCCGTCTCCTACGAGCAGTACTTC.

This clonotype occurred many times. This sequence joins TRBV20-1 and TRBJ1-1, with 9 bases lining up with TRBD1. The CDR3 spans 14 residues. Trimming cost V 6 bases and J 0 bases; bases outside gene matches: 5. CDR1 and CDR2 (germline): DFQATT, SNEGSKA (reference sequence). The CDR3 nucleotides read TGCAGTGCCACAACAGGGGGCTTGAACACTGAAGCTTTCTTT. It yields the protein CSATTGGLNTEAFF.

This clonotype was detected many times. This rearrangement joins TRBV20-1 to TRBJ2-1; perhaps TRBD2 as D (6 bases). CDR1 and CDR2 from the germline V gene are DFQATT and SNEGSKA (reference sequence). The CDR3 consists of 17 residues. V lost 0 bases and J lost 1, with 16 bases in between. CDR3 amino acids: CSARDPGEEGSYNEQFF. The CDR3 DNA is TGCAGTGCTAGAGATCCGGGTGAGGAGGGGTCCTACAATGAGCAGTTCTTC.